This TCR beta chain was captured in a study of cytomegalovirus exposure and HLA in healthy donors. The overall study: There were several hundred genotyped donors. Of these, 81% fell in the genetic ancestry cluster associated with self-reported Caucasian donors.

Details on this clone: The antigen remains undetermined.

Researchers ran the PCR with 60 Vbeta and 13 Jbeta primers. Generated by immunoSEQ multiplex PCR, the TCRdb table keeps only in-frame clones and is missing some. Among about 150,000 clones listed, over 80% were seen once. The CDR3 has 15 residues. J lost 5 bases, V lost 5 bases, and 8 bases had no gene match. CDR1 MNHNS and CDR2 SASEGT come from the germline V gene. Whole-study findings and limits: In an earlier analysis, most TCR beta V segments were productive about 87% or about 30% of the time. From TCR beta sequences, most subjects' HLA-A and HLA-B alleles were reportedly predicted accurately.

Sequenced sample: PBMCs. The sequence derives from a male donor in good health and CMV-seronegative. The gene calls are TRBV6-1 and TRBJ2-5, with 10 bases aligning to TRBD2. The CDR3 nucleotides read TGTGCCAGCAGTCCTCTAGCGGGGGCTCTTGAGACCCAGTACTTC. Amino acid sequence: CASSPLAGALETQYF.